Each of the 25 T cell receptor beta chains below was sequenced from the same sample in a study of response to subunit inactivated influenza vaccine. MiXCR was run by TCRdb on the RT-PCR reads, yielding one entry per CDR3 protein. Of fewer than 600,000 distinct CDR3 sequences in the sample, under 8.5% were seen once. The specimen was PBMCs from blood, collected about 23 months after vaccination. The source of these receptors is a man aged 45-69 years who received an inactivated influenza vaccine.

The CDR3 sequence: CASSLGGPSVPGGNEQFF. As DNA, the CDR3 is TGTGCCAGCAGTTTAGGAGGGCCTAGCGTCCCGGGGGGCAATGAGCAGTTCTTC. The rearrangement joins TRBV12-3 or TRBV12-4 to TRBJ2-1; 7 bases map to TRBD2. The CDR3 sequence is 18 residues long. The junction had 15 bases not matched to a gene; V was cut back by 1 base and J by 6 bases.

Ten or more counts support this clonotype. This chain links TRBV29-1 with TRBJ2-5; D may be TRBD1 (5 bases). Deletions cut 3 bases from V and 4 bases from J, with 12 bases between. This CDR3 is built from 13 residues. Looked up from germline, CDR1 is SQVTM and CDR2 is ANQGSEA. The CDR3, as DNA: TGCAGCGTTGATTATCAGGGAAGAGAGACCCAGTACTTC. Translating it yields CSVDYQGRETQYF.

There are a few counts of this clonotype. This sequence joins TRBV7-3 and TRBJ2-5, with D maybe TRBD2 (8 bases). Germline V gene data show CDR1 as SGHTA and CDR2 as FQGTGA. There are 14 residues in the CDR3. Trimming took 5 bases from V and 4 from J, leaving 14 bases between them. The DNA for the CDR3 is TGTGCCAGCAGCCCCGGGAGGGGGCGAGAGACCCAGTACTTC. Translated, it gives CASSPGRGRETQYF.

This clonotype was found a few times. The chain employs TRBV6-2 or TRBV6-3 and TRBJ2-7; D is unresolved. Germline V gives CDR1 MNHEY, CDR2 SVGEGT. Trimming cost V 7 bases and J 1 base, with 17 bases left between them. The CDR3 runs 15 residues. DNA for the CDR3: TGTGCCAGCACCACCCAGTTAGGGAAATCCTACGAGCAGTACTTC. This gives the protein CASTTQLGKSYEQYF.

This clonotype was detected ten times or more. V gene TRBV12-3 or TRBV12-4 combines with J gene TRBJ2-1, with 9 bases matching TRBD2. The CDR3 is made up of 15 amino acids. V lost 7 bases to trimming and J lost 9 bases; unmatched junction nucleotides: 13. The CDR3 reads CASTEAGGPSREQFF. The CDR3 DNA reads TGTGCCAGCACTGAAGCGGGGGGACCCTCTCGTGAGCAGTTCTTC.

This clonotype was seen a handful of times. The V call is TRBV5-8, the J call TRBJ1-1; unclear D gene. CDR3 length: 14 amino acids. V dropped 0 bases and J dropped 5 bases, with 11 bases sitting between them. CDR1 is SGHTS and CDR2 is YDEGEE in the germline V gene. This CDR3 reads CASSLGIIPTEAFF. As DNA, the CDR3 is TGTGCCAGCAGCTTGGGGATTATACCTACTGAAGCTTTCTTT.

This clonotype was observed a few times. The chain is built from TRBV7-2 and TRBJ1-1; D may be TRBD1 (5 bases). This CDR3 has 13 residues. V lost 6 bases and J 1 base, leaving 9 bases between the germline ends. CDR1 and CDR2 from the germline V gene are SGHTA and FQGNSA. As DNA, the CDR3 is TGTGCCAGCAGAAGGGACCCGAACACTGAAGCTTTCTTT. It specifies CASRRDPNTEAFF.

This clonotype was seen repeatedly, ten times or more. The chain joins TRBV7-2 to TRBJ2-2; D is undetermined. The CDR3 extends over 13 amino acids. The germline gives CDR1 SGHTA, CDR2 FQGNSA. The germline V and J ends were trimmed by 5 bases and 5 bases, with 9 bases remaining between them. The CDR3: CASSGTGTGELFF. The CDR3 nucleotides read TGTGCCAGCAGCGGAACCGGGACCGGGGAGCTGTTTTTT.

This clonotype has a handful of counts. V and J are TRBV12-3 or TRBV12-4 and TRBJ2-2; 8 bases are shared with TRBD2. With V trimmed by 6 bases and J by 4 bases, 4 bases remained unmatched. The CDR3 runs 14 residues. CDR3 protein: CASRGGGITGELFF. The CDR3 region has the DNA TGTGCCAGCAGGGGCGGGGGGATCACCGGGGAGCTGTTTTTT.

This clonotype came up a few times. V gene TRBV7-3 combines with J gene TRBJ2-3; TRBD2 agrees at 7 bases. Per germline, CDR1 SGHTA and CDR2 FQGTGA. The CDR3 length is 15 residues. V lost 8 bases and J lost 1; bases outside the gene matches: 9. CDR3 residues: CASSRAGVGTDTQYF. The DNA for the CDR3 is TGTGCCAGCTCCCGGGCGGGAGTAGGCACAGATACGCAGTATTTT.

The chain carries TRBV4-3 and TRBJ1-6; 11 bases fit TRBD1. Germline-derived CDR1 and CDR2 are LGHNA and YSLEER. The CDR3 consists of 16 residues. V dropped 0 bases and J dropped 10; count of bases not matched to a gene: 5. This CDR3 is CASSQDWDRGRSPLHF. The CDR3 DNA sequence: TGCGCCAGCAGCCAAGATTGGGACAGGGGGAGGTCACCCCTCCACTTT.

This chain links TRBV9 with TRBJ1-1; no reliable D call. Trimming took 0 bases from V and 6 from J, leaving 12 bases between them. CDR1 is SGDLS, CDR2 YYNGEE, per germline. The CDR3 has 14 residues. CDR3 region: CASSVVAAGAEAFF. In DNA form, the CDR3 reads TGTGCCAGCAGCGTAGTGGCCGCGGGCGCTGAAGCTTTCTTT.

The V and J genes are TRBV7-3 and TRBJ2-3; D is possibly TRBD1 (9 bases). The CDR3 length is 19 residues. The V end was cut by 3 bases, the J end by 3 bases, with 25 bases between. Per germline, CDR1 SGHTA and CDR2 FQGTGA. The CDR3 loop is CASSLGQGGLAGGTDTQYF. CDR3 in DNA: TGTGCCAGCAGCTTGGGACAGGGCGGACTAGCAGGCGGGACAGATACGCAGTATTTT.

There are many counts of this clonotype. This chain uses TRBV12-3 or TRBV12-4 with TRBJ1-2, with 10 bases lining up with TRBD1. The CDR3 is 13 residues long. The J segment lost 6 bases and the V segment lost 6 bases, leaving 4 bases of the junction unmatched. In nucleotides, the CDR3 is TGTGCCAGCAGCCACGGGACAGGGGATGGCTACACCTTC. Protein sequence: CASSHGTGDGYTF.

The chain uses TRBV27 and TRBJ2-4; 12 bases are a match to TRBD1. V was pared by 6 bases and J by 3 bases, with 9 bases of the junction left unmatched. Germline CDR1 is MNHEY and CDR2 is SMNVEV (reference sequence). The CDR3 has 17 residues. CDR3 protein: CASSRGTGGSGKNIQYF. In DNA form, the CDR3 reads TGTGCCAGCAGCCGAGGGACAGGGGGCTCCGGCAAAAACATTCAGTACTTC.

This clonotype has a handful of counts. The CDR3: CASSQGLGGSSYNEQFF. The CDR3 DNA reads as TGTGCCAGCAGCCAAGGGCTGGGGGGAAGCTCCTACAATGAGCAGTTCTTC. The chain links TRBV4-2 to TRBJ2-1, with D tentatively TRBD2 (6 bases). The length of the CDR3 is 17 residues. CDR1 is LGHNA, CDR2 YNFKEQ, per germline. V lost 1 base to trimming and J lost 0 bases, with 13 bases between them.

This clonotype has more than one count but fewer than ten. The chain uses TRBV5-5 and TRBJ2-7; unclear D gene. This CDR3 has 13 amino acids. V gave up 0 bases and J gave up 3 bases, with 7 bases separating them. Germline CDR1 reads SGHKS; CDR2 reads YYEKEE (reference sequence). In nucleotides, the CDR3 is TGTGCCAGCAGCTTGGTCCAGCTCTACGAGCAGTACTTC. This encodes CASSLVQLYEQYF.

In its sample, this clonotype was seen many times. Written as DNA, the CDR3 is TGTGCCAGCAGCTTAACCCCCGTTATGAACACTGAAGCTTTCTTT. This gives the protein CASSLTPVMNTEAFF. The gene calls are TRBV7-2 and TRBJ1-1; no clear D. Germline CDR1 SGHTA, CDR2 FQGNSA. There are 15 residues in the CDR3. Trimming stripped 2 bases from V and 0 bases from J, with 10 bases between.

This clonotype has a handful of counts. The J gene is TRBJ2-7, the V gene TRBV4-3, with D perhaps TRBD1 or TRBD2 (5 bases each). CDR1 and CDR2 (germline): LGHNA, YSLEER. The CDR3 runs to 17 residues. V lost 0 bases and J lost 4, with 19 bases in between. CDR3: CASSQDSVRGALYEQYF. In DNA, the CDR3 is TGCGCCAGCAGCCAAGATAGCGTACGAGGGGCCCTTTACGAGCAGTACTTC.

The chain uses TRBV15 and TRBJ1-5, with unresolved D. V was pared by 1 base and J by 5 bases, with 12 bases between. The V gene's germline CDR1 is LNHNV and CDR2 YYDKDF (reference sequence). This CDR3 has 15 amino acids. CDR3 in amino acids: CATSRALGRDQPQHF. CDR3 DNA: TGTGCCACCAGCAGAGCATTGGGGAGGGATCAGCCCCAGCATTTT.

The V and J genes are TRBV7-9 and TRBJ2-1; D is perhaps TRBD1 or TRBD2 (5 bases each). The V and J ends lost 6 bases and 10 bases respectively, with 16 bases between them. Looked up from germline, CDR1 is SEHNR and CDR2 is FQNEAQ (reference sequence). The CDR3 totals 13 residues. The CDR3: CASSGTARREQFF. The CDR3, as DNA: TGTGCCAGCAGTGGGACCGCCCGTCGGGAGCAGTTCTTC. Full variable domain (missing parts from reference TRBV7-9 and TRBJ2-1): DTGVSQNPRHKITKRGQNVTFRCDPISEHNRLYWYRQTLGQGPEFLTYFQNEAQLEKSRLLSDRFSAERPKGSFSTLEIQRTEQGDSAMYLCASSGTARREQFFGPGTRLTVL.

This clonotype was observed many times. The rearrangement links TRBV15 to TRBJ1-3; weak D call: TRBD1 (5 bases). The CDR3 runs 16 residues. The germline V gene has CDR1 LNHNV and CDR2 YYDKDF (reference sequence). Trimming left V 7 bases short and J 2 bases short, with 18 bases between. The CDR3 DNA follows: TGTGCCACCAAAGAGGGGACTTTGAAGGCTGGAAACACCATATATTTT. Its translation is CATKEGTLKAGNTIYF.

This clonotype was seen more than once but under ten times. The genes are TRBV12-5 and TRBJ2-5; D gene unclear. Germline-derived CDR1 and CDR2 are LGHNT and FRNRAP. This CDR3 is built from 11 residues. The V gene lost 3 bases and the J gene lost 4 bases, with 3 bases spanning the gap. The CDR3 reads CASGLSETQYF. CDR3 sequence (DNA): TGTGCTAGTGGTTTATCAGAGACCCAGTACTTC.

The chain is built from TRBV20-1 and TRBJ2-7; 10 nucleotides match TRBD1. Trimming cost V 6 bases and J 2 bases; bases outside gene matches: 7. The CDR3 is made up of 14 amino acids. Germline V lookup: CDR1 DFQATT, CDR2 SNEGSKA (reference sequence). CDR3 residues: CSAQRTGGPYEQYF. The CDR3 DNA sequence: TGCAGTGCGCAGAGGACAGGGGGGCCCTACGAGCAGTACTTC.

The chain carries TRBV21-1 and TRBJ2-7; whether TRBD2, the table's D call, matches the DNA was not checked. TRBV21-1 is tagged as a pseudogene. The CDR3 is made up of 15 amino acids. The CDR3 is CASSKRLAGDYEQNF. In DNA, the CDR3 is TGTGCCAGCAGCAAACGGCTAGCGGGAGACTACGAGCAGAACTTC.